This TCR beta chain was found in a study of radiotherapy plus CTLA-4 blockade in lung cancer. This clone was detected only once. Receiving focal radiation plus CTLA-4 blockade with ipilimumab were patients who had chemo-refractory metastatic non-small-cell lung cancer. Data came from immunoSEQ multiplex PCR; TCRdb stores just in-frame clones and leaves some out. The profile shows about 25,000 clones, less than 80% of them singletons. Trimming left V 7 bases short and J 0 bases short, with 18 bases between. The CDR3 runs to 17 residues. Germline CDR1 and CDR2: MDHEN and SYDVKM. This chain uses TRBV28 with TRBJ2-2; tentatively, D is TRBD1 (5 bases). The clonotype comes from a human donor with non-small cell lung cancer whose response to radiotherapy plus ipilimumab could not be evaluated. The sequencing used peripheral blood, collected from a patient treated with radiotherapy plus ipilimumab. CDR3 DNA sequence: TGTGCCAGCACCCATCCGCAGGGCCGGGCGAACACCGGGGAGCTGTTTTTT. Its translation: CASTHPQGRANTGELFF.